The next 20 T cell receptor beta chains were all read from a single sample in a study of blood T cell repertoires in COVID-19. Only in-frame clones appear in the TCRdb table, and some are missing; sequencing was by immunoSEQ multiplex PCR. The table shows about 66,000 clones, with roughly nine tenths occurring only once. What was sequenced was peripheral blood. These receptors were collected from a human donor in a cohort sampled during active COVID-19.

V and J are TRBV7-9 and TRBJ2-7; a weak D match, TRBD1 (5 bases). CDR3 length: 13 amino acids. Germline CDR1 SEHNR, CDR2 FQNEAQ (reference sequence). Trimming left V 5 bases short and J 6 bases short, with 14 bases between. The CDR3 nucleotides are TGTGCCAGCAGCACCCGCCAAGGGGCCGAGCAGTACTTC. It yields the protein CASSTRQGAEQYF.

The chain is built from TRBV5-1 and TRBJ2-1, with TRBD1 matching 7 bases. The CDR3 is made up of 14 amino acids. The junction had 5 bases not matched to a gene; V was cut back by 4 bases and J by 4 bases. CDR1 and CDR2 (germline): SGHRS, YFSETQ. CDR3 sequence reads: CASSANRGYNEQFF. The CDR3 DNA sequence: TGCGCCAGCAGCGCCAACAGGGGTTACAATGAGCAGTTCTTC.

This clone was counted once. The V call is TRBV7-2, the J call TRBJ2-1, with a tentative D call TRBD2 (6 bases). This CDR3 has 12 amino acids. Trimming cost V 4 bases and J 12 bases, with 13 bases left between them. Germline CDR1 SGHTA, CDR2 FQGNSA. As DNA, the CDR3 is TGTGCCAGCAGCTGGGACTTCACCGCGCAGTTCTTC. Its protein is CASSWDFTAQFF.

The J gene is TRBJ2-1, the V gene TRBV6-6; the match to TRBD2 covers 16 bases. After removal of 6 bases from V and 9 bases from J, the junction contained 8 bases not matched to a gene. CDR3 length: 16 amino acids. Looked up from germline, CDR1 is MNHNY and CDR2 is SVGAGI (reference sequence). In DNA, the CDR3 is TGTGCCAGCAGGGAACCGGGACTAGCGGGGGGGAGTGAGCAGTTCTTC. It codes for CASREPGLAGGSEQFF.

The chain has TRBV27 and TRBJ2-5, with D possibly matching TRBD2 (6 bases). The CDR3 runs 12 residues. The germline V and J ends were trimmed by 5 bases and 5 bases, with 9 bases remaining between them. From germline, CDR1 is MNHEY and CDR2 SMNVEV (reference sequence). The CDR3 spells CASSTRGETQYF. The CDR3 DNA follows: TGTGCCAGCAGTACCCGGGGGGAGACCCAGTACTTC.

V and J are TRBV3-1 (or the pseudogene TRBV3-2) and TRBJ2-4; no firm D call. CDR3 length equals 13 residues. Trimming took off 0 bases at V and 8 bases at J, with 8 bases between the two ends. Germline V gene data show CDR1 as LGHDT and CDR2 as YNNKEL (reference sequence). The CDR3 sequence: CASSQDVRDIQYF. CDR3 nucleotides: TGTGCCAGCAGCCAAGATGTTAGAGACATTCAGTACTTC.

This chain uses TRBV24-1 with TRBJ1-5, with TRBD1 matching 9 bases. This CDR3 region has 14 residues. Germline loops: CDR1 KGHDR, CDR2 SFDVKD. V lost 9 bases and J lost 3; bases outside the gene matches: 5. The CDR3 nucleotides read TGTGCCACCGGAGGGACAGGGACCAATCAGCCCCAGCATTTT. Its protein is CATGGTGTNQPQHF.

The CDR3 loop is CASRDRVRNQPQHF. CDR3 in DNA: TGTGCCAGCAGGGACAGGGTTCGCAATCAGCCCCAGCATTTT. This rearrangement joins TRBV28 to TRBJ1-5, with 8 bases identical to TRBD1. This CDR3 has 14 amino acids. The V gene end was trimmed by 6 bases and the J gene end by 2 bases; junction bases not matched to a gene: 3. The V gene's germline CDR1 is MDHEN and CDR2 SYDVKM.

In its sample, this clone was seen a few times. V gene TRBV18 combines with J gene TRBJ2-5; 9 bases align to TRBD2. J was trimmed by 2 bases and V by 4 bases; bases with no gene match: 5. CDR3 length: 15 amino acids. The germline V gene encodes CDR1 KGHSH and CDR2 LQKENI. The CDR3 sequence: CASSQNSGGQETQYF. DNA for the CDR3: TGTGCCAGCTCACAGAATAGCGGGGGACAAGAGACCCAGTACTTC.

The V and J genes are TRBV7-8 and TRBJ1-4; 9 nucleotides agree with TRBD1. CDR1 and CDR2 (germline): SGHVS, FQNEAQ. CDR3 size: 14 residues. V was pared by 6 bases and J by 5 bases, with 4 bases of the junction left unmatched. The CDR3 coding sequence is TGTGCCAGCAGGGCTGGGACAGGGAATGAAAAACTGTTTTTT. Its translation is CASRAGTGNEKLFF.

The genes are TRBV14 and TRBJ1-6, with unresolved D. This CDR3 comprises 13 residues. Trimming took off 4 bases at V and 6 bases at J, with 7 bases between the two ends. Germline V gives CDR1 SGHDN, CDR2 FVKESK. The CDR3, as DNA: TGTGCCAGCAGCCCAATTTTTAATTCACCCCTCCACTTT. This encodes CASSPIFNSPLHF.

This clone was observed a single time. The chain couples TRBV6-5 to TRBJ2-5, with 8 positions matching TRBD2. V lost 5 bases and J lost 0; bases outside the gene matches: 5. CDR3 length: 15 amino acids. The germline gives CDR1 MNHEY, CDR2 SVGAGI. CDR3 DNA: TGTGCCAGCAGTAGCGGGAGCCCGTACCAAGAGACCCAGTACTTC. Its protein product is CASSSGSPYQETQYF.

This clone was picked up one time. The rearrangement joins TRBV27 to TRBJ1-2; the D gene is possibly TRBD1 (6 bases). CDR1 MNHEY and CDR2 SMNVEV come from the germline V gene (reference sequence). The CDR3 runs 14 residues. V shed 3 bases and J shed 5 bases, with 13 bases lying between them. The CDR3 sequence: CASSFPGQGYGYTF. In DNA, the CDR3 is TGTGCCAGCAGTTTTCCGGGACAAGGGTATGGCTACACCTTC.

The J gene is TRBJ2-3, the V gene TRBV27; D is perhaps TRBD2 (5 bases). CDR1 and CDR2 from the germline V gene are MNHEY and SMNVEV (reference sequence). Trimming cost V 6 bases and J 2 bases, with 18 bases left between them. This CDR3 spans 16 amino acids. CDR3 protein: CASSAEPGIPTDTQYF. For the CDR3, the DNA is TGTGCCAGCAGCGCCGAGCCCGGGATCCCCACAGATACGCAGTATTTT.

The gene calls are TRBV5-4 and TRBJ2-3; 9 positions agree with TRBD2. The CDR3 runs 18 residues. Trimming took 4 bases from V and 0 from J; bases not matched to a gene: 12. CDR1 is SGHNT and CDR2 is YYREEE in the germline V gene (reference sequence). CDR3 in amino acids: CASSPSVSGGPSTDTQYF. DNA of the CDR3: TGTGCCAGCAGCCCCAGCGTGAGCGGGGGGCCTAGCACAGATACGCAGTATTTT.

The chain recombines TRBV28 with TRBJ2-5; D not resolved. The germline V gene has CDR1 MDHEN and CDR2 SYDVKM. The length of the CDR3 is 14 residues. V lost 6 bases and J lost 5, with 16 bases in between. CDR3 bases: TGTGCCAGCAGCGGGTTGACTGGCCGGGAGACCCAGTACTTC. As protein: CASSGLTGRETQYF.

CDR3 loop: CASSQRTGFRLQGYTF. The CDR3 nucleotides are TGTGCCAGCAGTCAACGTACGGGGTTTCGGTTGCAAGGCTACACCTTC. The rearrangement joins TRBV28 to TRBJ1-2; D uncertain. The CDR3 runs to 16 residues. Trimming removed 5 bases from V and 8 bases from J, with 24 bases in between. Germline V CDR1 and CDR2: MDHEN, SYDVKM.

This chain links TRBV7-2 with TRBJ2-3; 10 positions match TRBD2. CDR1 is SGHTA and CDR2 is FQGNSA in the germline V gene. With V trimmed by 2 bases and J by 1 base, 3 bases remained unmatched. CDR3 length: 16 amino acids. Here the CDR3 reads CASSLSTSGGTDTQYF. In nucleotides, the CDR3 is TGTGCCAGCAGCTTATCAACTAGCGGGGGCACAGATACGCAGTATTTT. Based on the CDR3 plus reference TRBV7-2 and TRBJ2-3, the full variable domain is GAGVSQSPSNKVTEKGKDVELRCDPISGHTALYWYRQSLGQGLEFLIYFQGNSAPDKSGLPSDRFSAERTGGSVSTLTIQRTQQEDSAVYLCASSLSTSGGTDTQYFGPGTRLTVL.

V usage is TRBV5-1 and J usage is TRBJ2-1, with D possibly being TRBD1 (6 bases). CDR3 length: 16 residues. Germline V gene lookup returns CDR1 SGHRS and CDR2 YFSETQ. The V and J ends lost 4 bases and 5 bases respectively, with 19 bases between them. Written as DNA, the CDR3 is TGCGCCAGCAGCCACACAGGGCTGAGAGGGGACAATGAGCAGTTCTTC. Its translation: CASSHTGLRGDNEQFF.

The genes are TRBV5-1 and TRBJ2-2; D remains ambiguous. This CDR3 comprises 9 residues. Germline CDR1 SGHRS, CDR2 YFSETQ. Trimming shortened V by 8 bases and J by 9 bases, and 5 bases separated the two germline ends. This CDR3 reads CARFWELFF. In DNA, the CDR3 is TGCGCCAGATTCTGGGAGCTGTTTTTT.